This T cell receptor (beta chain) originates from a study of blood T cells in healthy people across ages. Study conclusions and caveats: Samples with more naive T cells showed higher observed beta diversity.

This clonotype was observed many times. Its antigen is still unknown. Next came a second PCR, run for about 7 to 11 cycles, which used a sample-barcoded 5' primer along with a J-beta primer mix. TCRdb passed the 5' RACE reads through MiXCR, listing each CDR3 protein once. Among some 1.6 million distinct CDR3 sequences listed, approximately 32% were seen once. Total RNA extracted from each sample amounted to at least 6 micrograms. The sample was blood. This TCR came from a woman in her thirties in good health.

CDR3 amino acids: CASSLARTSYNEQFF. The CDR3 DNA reads TGTGCCAGCAGCTTAGCTCGGACTTCTTACAATGAGCAGTTCTTC. The gene calls are TRBV7-8 and TRBJ2-1, with D possibly matching TRBD2 (5 bases). Germline CDR1 and CDR2: SGHVS and FQNEAQ. The CDR3 has 15 amino acids. Trimming shortened V by 0 bases and J by 4 bases, and 10 bases separated the two germline ends.